This T cell receptor (beta chain) was documented in a study of prognosis after radiotherapy for stage I lung cancer. General study results and limits: In patients receiving stereotactic body radiation therapy, unique TCR clone counts fell afterward, median about 10,000 versus 6,900. Tumor specificity of expanded TCR clones went undetermined.

Starting from genomic DNA, TCR beta CDR3 was amplified through two-round multiplex PCR. Round one of PCR was performed, and it used primers specific to each TRBV and TRBJ gene. TCRdb called the multiplex PCR reads again in MiXCR, with one record for every CDR3 protein. The sample has 20,000 to 25,000 distinct CDR3 sequences, 35% to 40% seen once. J was trimmed by 0 bases and V by 4 bases; bases with no gene match: 2. The CDR3 sequence is 16 residues long. Germline V CDR1 and CDR2: SGHDT, YYEEEE. As regards this clonotype: Its antigen is undetermined.

The sequence came from a donor aged 50 or older with non-small cell lung cancer. The sample was PBMCs, taken before or after stereotactic body radiation therapy (not recorded which). V is TRBV5-6 and J is TRBJ2-6; TRBD1 aligns across 9 bases. The CDR3 loop is CASSETGGSGANVLTF. CDR3 sequence (DNA): TGTGCCAGCAGCGAGACAGGGGGCTCTGGGGCCAACGTCCTGACTTTC.